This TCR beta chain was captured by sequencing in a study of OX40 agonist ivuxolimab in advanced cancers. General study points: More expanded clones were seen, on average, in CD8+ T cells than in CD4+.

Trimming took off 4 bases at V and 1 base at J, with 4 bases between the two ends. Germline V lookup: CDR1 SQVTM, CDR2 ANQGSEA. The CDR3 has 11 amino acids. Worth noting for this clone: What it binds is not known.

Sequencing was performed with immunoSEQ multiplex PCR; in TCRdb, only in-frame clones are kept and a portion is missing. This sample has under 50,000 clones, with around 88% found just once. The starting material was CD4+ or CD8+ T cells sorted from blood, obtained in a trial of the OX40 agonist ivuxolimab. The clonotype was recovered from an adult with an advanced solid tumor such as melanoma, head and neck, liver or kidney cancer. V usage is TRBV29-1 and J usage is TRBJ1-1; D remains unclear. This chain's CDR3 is CSVVENTEAFF. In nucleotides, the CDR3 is TGCAGCGTTGTGGAGAACACTGAAGCTTTCTTT.